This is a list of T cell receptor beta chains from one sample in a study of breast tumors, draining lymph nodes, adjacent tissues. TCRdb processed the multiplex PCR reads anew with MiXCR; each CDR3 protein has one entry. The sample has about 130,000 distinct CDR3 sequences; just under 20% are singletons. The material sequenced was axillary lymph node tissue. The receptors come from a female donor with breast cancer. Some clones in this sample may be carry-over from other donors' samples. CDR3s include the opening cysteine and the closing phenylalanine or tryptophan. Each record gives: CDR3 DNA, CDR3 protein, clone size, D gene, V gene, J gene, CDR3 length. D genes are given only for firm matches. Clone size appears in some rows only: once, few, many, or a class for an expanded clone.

CDR3nt: TGCAGTGCTAGATCGACTAGCGGGATATACAATGAGCAGTTCTTC
CDR3aa: CSARSTSGIYNEQFF
abundance: .
d_gene: TRBD2
v_gene: TRBV20-1
j_gene: TRBJ2-1
len: 15

CDR3nt: TGTGCCAGCAGGTACAGGGAAGACACCGGGGAGCTGTTTTTT
CDR3aa: CASRYREDTGELFF
abundance: many
d_gene: .
v_gene: TRBV12-3/TRBV12-4
j_gene: TRBJ2-2
len: 14

CDR3nt: TGTGCCAGCAGCTTTGTTATCCCTTCCTACGAGCAGTACTTC
CDR3aa: CASSFVIPSYEQYF
abundance: many
d_gene: .
v_gene: TRBV5-6
j_gene: TRBJ2-7
len: 14

CDR3nt: TGCAGTGCTAGAGATCCCGTTTTGGTAGGGGTTAATAGCAATCAGCCCCAGCATTTT
CDR3aa: CSARDPVLVGVNSNQPQHF
abundance: many
d_gene: .
v_gene: TRBV20-1
j_gene: TRBJ1-5
len: 19

CDR3nt: TGTGCCAGCAGCTTAGTACAGGCCTACGAGCAGTACTTC
CDR3aa: CASSLVQAYEQYF
abundance: many
d_gene: .
v_gene: TRBV7-2
j_gene: TRBJ2-7
len: 13

CDR3nt: TGTGCCAGTAGTATAGCCAAAGACGGATCCTATGGCTACACCTTC
CDR3aa: CASSIAKDGSYGYTF
abundance: many
d_gene: .
v_gene: TRBV19
j_gene: TRBJ1-2
len: 15

CDR3nt: TGTGCCAGCAGCTTAGCGGGATCTGTCCAGTATGAGCAGTTCTTC
CDR3aa: CASSLAGSVQYEQFF
abundance: many
d_gene: .
v_gene: TRBV7-2
j_gene: TRBJ2-1
len: 15

CDR3nt: TGTGCCAGCAGTTCCGAACCGTACAATGAGCAGTTCTTC
CDR3aa: CASSSEPYNEQFF
abundance: many
d_gene: .
v_gene: TRBV6-5
j_gene: TRBJ2-1
len: 13

CDR3nt: TGTGCCAGCAGCAACTCATCCCGATCACCCCTCCACTTT
CDR3aa: CASSNSSRSPLHF
abundance: many
d_gene: .
v_gene: TRBV11-2
j_gene: TRBJ1-6
len: 13

CDR3nt: TGTGCCAGTAGTAGGGCTAGCGGAAACTACGAGCAGTACTTC
CDR3aa: CASSRASGNYEQYF
abundance: many
d_gene: TRBD2
v_gene: TRBV19
j_gene: TRBJ2-7
len: 14

CDR3nt: TGCGCCAGCAGCCCAGGGATGGCGGATCAGCCCCAGCATTTT
CDR3aa: CASSPGMADQPQHF
abundance: many
d_gene: .
v_gene: TRBV5-1
j_gene: TRBJ1-5
len: 14

CDR3nt: TGTGCCACCAGTGACAACAGGGGAGGAGAGACCCAGTACTTC
CDR3aa: CATSDNRGGETQYF
abundance: many
d_gene: .
v_gene: TRBV24-1
j_gene: TRBJ2-5
len: 14

CDR3nt: TGTGCCAGCAGCTTAGCCCCCGGGACAGCGACTAACTATGGCTACACCTTC
CDR3aa: CASSLAPGTATNYGYTF
abundance: many
d_gene: TRBD1
v_gene: TRBV7-6
j_gene: TRBJ1-2
len: 17

CDR3nt: TGTGCCAGCAGTTACTCGGCGGGGCCTACCTGGGAGCAGTACTTC
CDR3aa: CASSYSAGPTWEQYF
abundance: many
d_gene: .
v_gene: TRBV6-5
j_gene: TRBJ2-7
len: 15

CDR3nt: TGTGCCAGCAGTTTAATACCCCGACTAGATCTCTACGAGCAGTACTTC
CDR3aa: CASSLIPRLDLYEQYF
abundance: many
d_gene: .
v_gene: TRBV27
j_gene: TRBJ2-7
len: 16

CDR3nt: TGTGCCAGCAGCTTAGCGAGGACAGGCGGGACTGAAGCTTTCTTT
CDR3aa: CASSLARTGGTEAFF
abundance: .
d_gene: TRBD1
v_gene: TRBV7-3
j_gene: TRBJ1-1
len: 15